This T cell receptor (beta chain) was observed in a study of cytomegalovirus exposure and HLA in healthy donors. Across the study: Of over 350 genotyped donors, roughly 80% grouped in the Caucasian-associated ancestry cluster. Study-wide results and caveats: When a later analysis was performed, an Asian-associated ancestry cluster reportedly had fewer N-insertions than the roughly 630-donor mean.

The PCR used 60 Vbeta and 13 Jbeta primers. Method: immunoSEQ multiplex PCR; TCRdb's copy keeps in-frame clones and lacks some. This table holds about 87,000 clones, 74% found once. The V segment lost 6 bases and the J segment 0 bases; nucleotides outside the gene matches: 10. Germline V gives CDR1 MDHEN, CDR2 SYDVKM. The CDR3 has 17 amino acids. In this sample, this clone turned up once. Its target is unknown. The TCR sequence derives from a young man in good health and CMV-seropositive. The chain links TRBV28 to TRBJ1-3; TRBD1 matches at 8 bases. The source material was PBMCs. The CDR3 loop reads CASSSGGFLRSGNTIYF. CDR3 DNA sequence: TGTGCCAGCAGCTCAGGGGGCTTTTTACGCTCTGGAAACACCATATATTTT.